This T cell receptor beta chain was recorded in a study of breast tumors, draining lymph nodes, adjacent tissues. This clonotype was seen just once. Its antigen is not identified. A read error may explain this, as a much larger clone is one base away. TCRdb independently ran MiXCR on the multiplex PCR reads; one entry per CDR3 protein. The sample records around 120,000 distinct CDR3 sequences, 20% being singletons. From germline, CDR1 is MRHNA and CDR2 SNTAGT. The CDR3 length is 13 residues. Regarding the study as a whole: Luminal-like breast cancer showed significantly higher tumor–nontumor repertoire similarity than basal-like. Tumor repertoires ranked between lymph nodes and nontumor tissue in diversity, with V and J gene preferences. The data were judged consistent with most tumor T cells coming from lymph node and expanding in tumor. That most tumor T cells come from lymph nodes remained unproven.

The lymph nodes were axillary draining lymph nodes from breast cancer patients. The chain combines TRBV6-4 with TRBJ2-1; a weak D match, TRBD2 (5 bases). The TCR originated in a female donor with breast cancer. Some clones in this sample may be carry-over from other donors' samples. The sequenced sample consisted of axillary lymph node tissue. CDR3 protein: CASSDEGRGEQIF. Here the CDR3 DNA reads TGTGCCAGCAGTGACGAAGGACGGGGTGAGCAGATCTTC.